The rows below give T cell receptor beta chains drawn from one sample of a study of shared clonotypes between healthy human individuals. Repertoires were generated with immunoSEQ multiplex PCR, while TCRdb's copy carries only in-frame clones and drops some. The sample has approximately 2.1 million clones, approximately 95% seen once. The sample taken for sequencing was naive CD4+ T cells from PBMCs. The receptor set was obtained from a man aged 18-30 years in good health. Some clones in this sample may be carry-over from other donors' samples. The CDR3 runs from the conserved cysteine through the conserved F or W. Each record gives: J gene, CDR3 length, D gene, V gene, clone size, CDR3 protein, CDR3 DNA. A D gene is named only where the DNA matches it firmly. Expanded clones get a size class; other rows say once, few or many, or leave the size out.

TRBJ2-2	18	-	TRBV7-3	once	CASSLNPRGRGNTGELFF	TGTGCCAGCAGCCTAAACCCCCGGGGCAGGGGGAACACCGGGGAGCTGTTTTTT
TRBJ2-7	15	TRBD1	TRBV18	-	CASSPGQALSYEQYF	TGTGCCAGCTCACCCGGACAGGCCTTATCCTACGAGCAGTACTTC
TRBJ1-4	16	TRBD1	TRBV7-9	-	CASLDRGFVSNEKLFF	TGTGCCAGCCTTGACAGGGGGTTCGTATCTAATGAAAAACTGTTTTTT
TRBJ1-5	17	TRBD1	TRBV28	-	CASSRTGGRYSNQPQHF	TGTGCCAGCAGTCGGACAGGGGGCAGGTATAGCAATCAGCCCCAGCATTTT
TRBJ2-3	17	TRBD2	TRBV9	-	CASSAHLAGGSTDTQYF	TGTGCCAGCAGCGCCCATCTAGCGGGAGGAAGCACAGATACGCAGTATTTT
TRBJ2-1	17	TRBD2	TRBV9	-	CASSVDLNWGGYNEQFF	TGTGCCAGCAGCGTAGACTTAAACTGGGGGGGATACAATGAGCAGTTCTTC
TRBJ1-5	16	-	TRBV21-1	-	CASSKVAAYSNQPQHF	TGTGCCAGCAGCAAAGTGGCAGCTTATAGCAATCAGCCCCAGCATTTT
TRBJ2-5	15	-	TRBV19	-	CASRPHRADKETQYF	TGTGCCAGTAGACCCCATCGGGCGGATAAAGAGACCCAGTACTTC
TRBJ2-7	15	TRBD1	TRBV5-4	-	CASSSGRDRAYEQYF	TGTGCCAGCAGCTCCGGACGGGACAGAGCCTACGAGCAGTACTTC
TRBJ2-1	16	-	TRBV7-9	-	CASSLGAGRFHNEQFF	TGTGCCAGCAGCTTAGGGGCAGGCCGGTTCCACAATGAGCAGTTCTTC
TRBJ2-7	15	TRBD2	TRBV9	-	CASSVAGGSSYEQYF	TGTGCCAGCTCGGTAGCGGGAGGTAGCTCCTACGAGCAGTACTTC
TRBJ2-1	16	TRBD2	TRBV28	-	CASTPEGLAIYNEQFF	TGTGCCAGCACTCCGGAGGGACTAGCGATCTACAATGAGCAGTTCTTC
TRBJ1-1	14	-	TRBV4-3	-	CASSQEQGNTEAFF	TGCGCCAGCAGCCAAGAGCAGGGTAACACTGAAGCTTTCTTT
TRBJ1-4	16	TRBD1	TRBV28	-	CASSPQGQGGNEKLFF	TGTGCCAGCAGCCCCCAGGGGCAGGGGGGCAATGAAAAACTGTTTTTT
TRBJ2-3	15	TRBD1	TRBV7-2	once	CASRRRTGSTDTQYF	TGTGCCAGCAGACGACGGACAGGTAGCACAGATACGCAGTATTTT
TRBJ2-2	15	TRBD2	TRBV19	-	CATGRGAWNTGELFF	TGTGCCACCGGGAGGGGGGCATGGAACACCGGGGAGCTGTTTTTT
TRBJ1-1	16	-	TRBV28	-	CASSSPRTRLNTEAFF	TGTGCCAGCAGTTCCCCCCGGACGCGCTTGAACACTGAAGCTTTCTTT
TRBJ1-3	15	-	TRBV7-7	-	CASSFSSSSGNTIYF	TGTGCCAGCAGCTTCAGCAGCAGCTCTGGAAACACCATATATTTT
TRBJ2-5	13	-	TRBV5-6	-	CASSLTMQETQYF	TGTGCCAGCAGCTTGACGATGCAAGAGACCCAGTACTTC
TRBJ1-4	13	-	TRBV7-2	-	CASSLGHDPPLFF	TGTGCCAGCAGCTTAGGGCATGACCCCCCACTGTTTTTT
TRBJ1-1	15	-	TRBV5-1	-	CASSLVGYSNTEAFF	TGCGCCAGCAGCTTGGTCGGGTACTCTAACACTGAAGCTTTCTTT
TRBJ2-2	14	TRBD2	TRBV7-9	once	CASSHSGSSGELFF	TGTGCCAGCAGTCATAGCGGGAGCTCCGGGGAGCTGTTTTTT
TRBJ2-4	17	-	TRBV10-1	-	CASSDSALGTSKNIQYF	TGCGCCAGCAGTGATTCAGCCTTGGGAACCTCCAAAAACATTCAGTACTTC
TRBJ2-7	12	-	TRBV6-1	few	CASSEYFYEQYF	TGTGCCAGCAGTGAATACTTCTACGAGCAGTACTTC
TRBJ2-7	18	-	TRBV7-3	-	CASRPPRKGDGGSYEQYF	TGTGCCAGCAGACCTCCGAGGAAGGGGGACGGGGGCTCCTACGAGCAGTACTTC
TRBJ1-5	20	-	TRBV7-8	-	CASSSRGEQDVIHSNQPQHF	TGTGCCAGCAGCTCTAGAGGAGAACAGGACGTAATTCATAGCAATCAGCCCCAGCATTTT
TRBJ2-5	16	-	TRBV7-2	-	CASSPPGRTMVRTQYF	TGTGCCAGCAGCCCCCCTGGGAGGACCATGGTTAGGACCCAGTACTTC
TRBJ1-1	14	-	TRBV7-8	-	CASSFDGMNTEAFF	TGTGCCAGCAGCTTCGACGGAATGAACACTGAAGCTTTCTTT
TRBJ1-4	12	-	TRBV28	-	CATGPIKEKLFF	TGTGCCACGGGCCCCATAAAGGAAAAACTGTTTTTT
TRBJ1-1	12	-	TRBV28	-	CASGGGRTEAFF	TGTGCCAGCGGCGGGGGGCGAACTGAAGCTTTCTTT
TRBJ1-5	13	-	TRBV5-4	-	CASSFMPNQPQHF	TGTGCCAGCAGCTTCATGCCTAATCAGCCCCAGCATTTT
TRBJ2-3	17	TRBD2	TRBV28	-	CASSPLSAGSLTDTQYF	TGTGCCAGCAGTCCCCTGTCAGCGGGATCCCTCACAGATACGCAGTATTTT
TRBJ1-5	15	TRBD1	TRBV6-1	-	CASRTDRGGNQPQHF	TGTGCCAGCAGGACCGACAGGGGTGGCAATCAGCCCCAGCATTTT
TRBJ2-7	18	-	TRBV10-3	-	CAISVGGAGSVGGYEQYF	TGTGCCATCAGTGTGGGGGGCGCTGGATCCGTTGGGGGATACGAGCAGTACTTC
TRBJ2-7	15	-	TRBV5-1	-	CASSLSGTRAYEQYF	TGCGCCAGCAGCTTGAGTGGGACCCGGGCCTACGAGCAGTACTTC
TRBJ1-1	15	TRBD1	TRBV6-6	-	CASSPGGGWVTEAFF	TGTGCCAGCAGTCCAGGGGGGGGTTGGGTGACTGAAGCTTTCTTT
TRBJ1-1	11	TRBD1	TRBV20-1	-	CSVGGSVEAFF	TGCAGTGTAGGGGGCTCGGTGGAAGCTTTCTTT
TRBJ1-5	14	-	TRBV28	-	CASSSGGSNQPQHF	TGTGCCAGCAGTTCTGGGGGTAGCAATCAGCCCCAGCATTTT
TRBJ2-1	22	TRBD2	TRBV10-3	-	CAISQYSRQFSGTSGPNNEQFF	TGTGCCATCAGCCAATACTCACGACAGTTCTCCGGGACTAGCGGGCCTAACAATGAGCAGTTCTTC
TRBJ1-5	14	-	TRBV19	-	CASRTDSVNQPQHF	TGTGCCAGTAGAACCGACAGTGTAAATCAGCCCCAGCATTTT
TRBJ2-1	14	-	TRBV2	-	CASSEAGFPGERFF	TGTGCCAGCAGTGAAGCGGGATTCCCAGGGGAACGGTTCTTC
TRBJ2-6	18	TRBD1	TRBV7-8	-	CASSLGTVSTLGANVLTF	TGTGCCAGCAGCCTCGGGACAGTTTCGACTCTGGGGGCCAACGTCCTGACTTTC
TRBJ1-4	17	-	TRBV6-4	-	CASSGARLFRVEEKLFF	TGTGCCAGCAGTGGGGCTCGGCTCTTCAGGGTGGAAGAAAAACTGTTTTTT
TRBJ2-6	15	-	TRBV6-5	-	CASRLVSAGANVLTF	TGTGCCAGCAGGCTCGTCTCGGCTGGGGCCAACGTCCTGACTTTC
TRBJ2-5	12	-	TRBV19	-	CASSMAGATQYF	TGTGCCAGTAGTATGGCAGGGGCGACCCAGTACTTC
TRBJ2-3	17	TRBD2	TRBV5-6	-	CASSATFGGREADTQYF	TGTGCCAGCAGCGCCACTTTTGGGGGTCGGGAGGCGGATACGCAGTATTTT
TRBJ2-2	10	-	TRBV5-1	-	CASPIGELFF	TGCGCCAGCCCGATCGGGGAGCTGTTTTTT
TRBJ1-4	15	-	TRBV7-6	-	CASSLVARANEKLFF	TGTGCCAGCAGCTTAGTTGCACGGGCTAATGAAAAACTGTTTTTT
TRBJ2-1	15	-	TRBV18	-	CASSPSRGSYNEQFF	TGTGCCAGCTCACCATCCAGGGGCTCCTACAATGAGCAGTTCTTC
TRBJ2-6	14	-	TRBV28	-	CASSNPSGANVLTF	TGTGCCAGCAGTAACCCCTCTGGGGCCAACGTCCTGACTTTC
TRBJ2-7	14	-	TRBV18	-	CASSPATGNYEQYF	TGTGCCAGCTCACCCGCCACCGGCAACTACGAGCAGTACTTC
TRBJ1-2	10	-	TRBV6-5	-	CASTPDGYTF	TGTGCCAGTACCCCGGATGGCTACACCTTC
TRBJ2-5	13	-	TRBV7-2	once	CASSFGTEETQYF	TGTGCCAGCAGCTTTGGGACGGAAGAGACCCAGTACTTC
TRBJ1-1	17	TRBD1	TRBV15	once	CATSPGTGGILDTEAFF	TGTGCCACCAGCCCCGGGACAGGGGGAATATTAGACACTGAAGCTTTCTTT
TRBJ2-2	14	-	TRBV2	-	CASSERMNTGELFF	TGTGCCAGCAGTGAACGGATGAACACCGGGGAGCTGTTTTTT